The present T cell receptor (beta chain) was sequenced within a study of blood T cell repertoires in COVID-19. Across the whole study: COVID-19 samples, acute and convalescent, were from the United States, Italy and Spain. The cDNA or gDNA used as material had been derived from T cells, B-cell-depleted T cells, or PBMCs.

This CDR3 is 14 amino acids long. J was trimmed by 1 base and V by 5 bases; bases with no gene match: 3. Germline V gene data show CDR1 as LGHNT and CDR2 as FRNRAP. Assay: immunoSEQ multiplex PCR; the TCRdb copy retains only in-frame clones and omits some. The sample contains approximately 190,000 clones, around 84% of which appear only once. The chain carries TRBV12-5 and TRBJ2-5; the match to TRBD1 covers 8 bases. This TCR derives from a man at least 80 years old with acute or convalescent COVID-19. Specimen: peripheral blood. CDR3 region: CASGPGQAQETQYF. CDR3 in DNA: TGTGCTAGTGGTCCGGGACAGGCCCAAGAGACCCAGTACTTC.